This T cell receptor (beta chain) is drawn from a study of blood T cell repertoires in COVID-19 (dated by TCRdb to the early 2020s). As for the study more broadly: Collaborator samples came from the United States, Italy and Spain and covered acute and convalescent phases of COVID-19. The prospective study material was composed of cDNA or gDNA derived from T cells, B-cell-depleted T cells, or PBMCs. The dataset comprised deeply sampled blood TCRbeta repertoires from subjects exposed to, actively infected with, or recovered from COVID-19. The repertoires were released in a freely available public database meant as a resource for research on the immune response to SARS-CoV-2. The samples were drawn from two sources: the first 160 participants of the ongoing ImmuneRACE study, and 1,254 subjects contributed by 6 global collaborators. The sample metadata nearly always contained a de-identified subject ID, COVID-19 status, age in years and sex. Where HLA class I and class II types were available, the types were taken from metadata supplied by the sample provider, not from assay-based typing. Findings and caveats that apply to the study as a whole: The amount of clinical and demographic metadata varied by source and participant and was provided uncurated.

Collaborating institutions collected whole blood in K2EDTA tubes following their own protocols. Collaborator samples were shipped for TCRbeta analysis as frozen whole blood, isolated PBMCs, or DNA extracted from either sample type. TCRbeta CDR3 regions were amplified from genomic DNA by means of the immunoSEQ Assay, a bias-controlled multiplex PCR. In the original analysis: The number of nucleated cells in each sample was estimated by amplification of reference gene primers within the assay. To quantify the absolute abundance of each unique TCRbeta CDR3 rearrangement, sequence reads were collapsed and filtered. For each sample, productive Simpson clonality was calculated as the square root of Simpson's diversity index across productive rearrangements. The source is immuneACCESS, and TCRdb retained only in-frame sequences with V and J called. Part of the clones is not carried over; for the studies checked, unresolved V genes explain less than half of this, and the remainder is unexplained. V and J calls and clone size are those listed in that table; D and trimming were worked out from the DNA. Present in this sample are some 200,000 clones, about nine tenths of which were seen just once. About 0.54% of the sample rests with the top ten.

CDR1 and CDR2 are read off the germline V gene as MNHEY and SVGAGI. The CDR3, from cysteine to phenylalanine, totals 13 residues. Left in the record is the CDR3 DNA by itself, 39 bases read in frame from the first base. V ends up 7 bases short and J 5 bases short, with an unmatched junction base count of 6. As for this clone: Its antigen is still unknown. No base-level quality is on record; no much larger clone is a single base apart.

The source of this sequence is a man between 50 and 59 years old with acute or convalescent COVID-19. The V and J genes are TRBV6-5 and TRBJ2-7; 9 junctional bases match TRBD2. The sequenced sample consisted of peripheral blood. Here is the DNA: TGTGCCAGCATATTAGCGGGAGCCAACGAGCAGTACTTC. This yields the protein CASILAGANEQYF.